A selection of T cell receptor beta chains follows, all from one sample in a study of OX40 agonist ivuxolimab in advanced cancers. Profiling relied on immunoSEQ multiplex PCR, and the TCRdb table lists in-frame clones only, not all of them. The repertoire holds roughly 87,000 clones, with roughly 93% as singletons. This sample comprised CD4+ or CD8+ T cells sorted from blood, obtained in a trial of the OX40 agonist ivuxolimab. Source of these receptors: an adult with an advanced solid tumor such as melanoma, head and neck, liver or kidney cancer. Both conserved end residues are part of each CDR3. Fields, in order: D gene, clone size, J gene, V gene, CDR3 length, CDR3 protein, CDR3 DNA. A D gene is named only where the DNA matches it firmly. A clone size is listed for some rows: how often the clone was seen (once, few, many), or a class if it is expanded.

>NA|NA|TRBJ2-1|TRBV2|10
CATPVREQFF
TGTGCCACCCCTGTGAGAGAGCAGTTCTTC
>NA|NA|TRBJ1-3|TRBV28|15
CASSLPGTVGNTIYF
TGTGCCAGCAGTTTACCCGGGACGGTAGGAAACACCATATATTTT
>NA|NA|TRBJ2-7|TRBV30|12
CAWRVLSREQYF
TGTGCCTGGAGGGTTTTGTCTCGCGAGCAGTACTTC
>NA|NA|TRBJ2-2|TRBV25-1|16
CASSEFARGNTGELFF
TGTGCCAGCAGTGAATTTGCCAGGGGGAACACCGGGGAGCTGTTTTTT
>TRBD1|NA|TRBJ1-4|TRBV4-1|14
CASTPGQVSEKLFF
TGCGCCAGCACACCGGGACAGGTAAGTGAAAAACTGTTTTTT
>TRBD1|NA|TRBJ2-7|TRBV6-1|13
CASSTGTVYEQYF
TGTGCCAGCAGTACCGGGACAGTCTACGAGCAGTACTTC
>NA|once|TRBJ2-7|TRBV7-2|12
CASSAGAGEQYF
TGTGCCAGCAGTGCGGGGGCAGGCGAGCAGTACTTC
>NA|NA|TRBJ2-2|TRBV6-6|15
CASSWTGRDTGELFF
TGTGCCAGCAGTTGGACAGGGAGGGACACCGGGGAGCTGTTTTTT
>TRBD2|NA|TRBJ2-5|TRBV30|13
CAWRAGGRETQYF
TGTGCCTGGCGGGCGGGAGGTCGGGAGACCCAGTACTTC
>NA|few|TRBJ1-4|TRBV5-1|14
CASSSGSTNEKLFF
TGCGCCAGCAGCTCGGGGTCAACTAATGAAAAACTGTTTTTT
>NA|NA|TRBJ2-3|TRBV11-2|13
CASSLGRLDTQYF
TGTGCCAGCAGCTTAGGTAGATTAGATACGCAGTATTTT
>NA|NA|TRBJ2-7|TRBV29-1|14
CSVVNQDLGEGQYF
TGCAGCGTTGTAAATCAGGATTTAGGTGAAGGGCAGTACTTC
>TRBD1|NA|TRBJ2-2|TRBV2|13
CASRDRGPGELFF
TGTGCCAGCAGGGACAGGGGGCCCGGGGAGCTGTTTTTT
>NA|NA|TRBJ1-3|TRBV28|14
CASSSSKTGNTIYF
TGTGCCAGCAGTTCCAGCAAAACTGGAAACACCATATATTTT
>NA|NA|TRBJ2-4|TRBV29-1|13
CSVEGQGLNIQYF
TGCAGCGTTGAAGGACAAGGTCTAAACATTCAGTACTTC
>NA|once|TRBJ1-1|TRBV5-1|18
CASSLEWEARGLNTEAFF
TGCGCCAGCAGCTTGGAATGGGAGGCCCGAGGGCTGAACACTGAAGCTTTCTTT
>TRBD2|NA|TRBJ2-1|TRBV18|14
CASSPASGENEQFF
TGTGCCAGCTCACCAGCTAGCGGGGAAAATGAGCAGTTCTTC
>TRBD2|NA|TRBJ2-3|TRBV4-3|16
CASSQAGTSVSDTQYF
TGCGCCAGCAGCCAAGCCGGGACTAGCGTATCAGATACGCAGTATTTT
>NA|once|TRBJ1-1|TRBV9|14
CASSPGGSNTEAFF
TGTGCCAGCAGCCCCGGGGGGTCGAACACTGAAGCTTTCTTT
>NA|NA|TRBJ1-2|TRBV28|14
CASSLIDPNYGYTF
TGTGCCAGCAGTTTGATCGATCCCAACTATGGCTACACCTTC
>TRBD2|NA|TRBJ2-7|TRBV29-1|13
CSVGTSGGESRYF
TGCAGCGTTGGGACCTCTGGGGGGGAGTCACGGTACTTC
>NA|NA|TRBJ2-2|TRBV19|15
CASRQQASNTGELFF
TGTGCCAGTAGGCAACAGGCGTCAAACACCGGGGAGCTGTTTTTT
>TRBD2|NA|TRBJ2-7|TRBV4-1|21
CASSLEGAEGLAGHPPYEQYF
TGCGCCAGCAGCCTAGAAGGGGCCGAAGGACTAGCGGGGCACCCTCCCTACGAGCAGTACTTC
>TRBD1|NA|TRBJ1-4|TRBV19|16
CASSVYPGQGEEKLFF
TGTGCCAGTAGTGTATACCCGGGACAGGGTGAAGAAAAACTGTTTTTT
>NA|NA|TRBJ1-1|TRBV7-3|13
CASSLTPGARAFF
TGTGCCAGCAGCTTAACCCCGGGGGCTAGAGCTTTCTTT
>NA|NA|TRBJ1-2|TRBV29-1|11
CSVGEGYGYTF
TGCAGCGTTGGGGAGGGATATGGCTACACCTTC
>TRBD2|NA|TRBJ2-1|TRBV15|15
CATSRAGLGYNEQFF
TGTGCCACCTCCAGGGCCGGACTAGGCTACAATGAGCAGTTCTTC
>NA|NA|TRBJ1-3|TRBV6-1|17
CASSEGVGGLSGNTIYF
TGTGCCAGCAGTGAAGGCGTGGGGGGACTCTCTGGAAACACCATATATTTT
>NA|NA|TRBJ2-1|TRBV30|13
CASNKAIYNEQFF
TGTGCCTCGAATAAGGCTATTTACAATGAGCAGTTCTTC
>NA|once|TRBJ2-2|TRBV28|12
CASRRATGELFF
TGTGCCAGCAGGAGGGCCACCGGGGAGCTGTTTTTT
>TRBD1|NA|TRBJ1-6|TRBV4-2|19
CASSQGDGEGQGYNSPLHF
TGTGCCAGCAGCCAAGGAGATGGCGAAGGACAGGGCTATAATTCACCCCTCCACTTT
>NA|NA|TRBJ1-1|TRBV6-6|16
CASSYVQGTGNTEAFF
TGTGCCAGCAGTTACGTCCAGGGGACCGGGAACACTGAAGCTTTCTTT
>NA|NA|TRBJ1-5|TRBV28|12
CASTEQYQPQHF
TGTGCCAGCACCGAACAATATCAGCCCCAGCATTTT
>NA|NA|TRBJ1-1|TRBV5-1|13
CASSFGGDTEAFF
TGCGCCAGCAGCTTTGGAGGGGACACTGAAGCTTTCTTT
>TRBD1|NA|TRBJ1-1|TRBV6-6|15
CASSYSGQMNTEAFF
TGTGCCAGCAGTTACTCGGGACAGATGAACACTGAAGCTTTCTTT
>NA|NA|TRBJ2-1|TRBV7-2|16
CASSVAPPGSYNEQFF
TGTGCCAGCAGCGTCGCGCCCCCAGGTTCCTACAATGAGCAGTTCTTC
>NA|NA|TRBJ2-2|TRBV9|13
CASSVVGTGELFF
TGTGCCAGCAGCGTAGTAGGGACCGGGGAGCTGTTTTTT
>NA|NA|TRBJ2-1|TRBV5-1|15
CASSLEGSSYNEQFF
TGCGCCAGCAGCTTGGAAGGGAGCTCCTACAATGAGCAGTTCTTC
>NA|NA|TRBJ2-7|TRBV10-3|13
CAISESGAYEQYF
TGTGCCATCAGTGAGTCTGGGGCCTACGAGCAGTACTTC
>NA|NA|TRBJ2-7|TRBV6-6|14
CASSYAGAAYEQYF
TGTGCCAGCAGTTACGCGGGGGCGGCCTACGAGCAGTACTTC
>NA|NA|TRBJ2-1|TRBV25-1|16
CASSEFPRGPNNEQFF
TGTGCCAGCAGTGAGTTCCCGAGAGGGCCGAACAATGAGCAGTTCTTC
>NA|NA|TRBJ1-1|TRBV14|15
CASSQDWQRNTEAFF
TGTGCCAGCAGCCAAGACTGGCAGCGGAACACTGAAGCTTTCTTT
>TRBD1|NA|TRBJ1-5|TRBV25-1|16
CASSAPGTGGRQPQHF
TGTGCCAGCAGTGCCCCGGGGACAGGGGGGCGTCAGCCCCAGCATTTT
>NA|NA|TRBJ2-3|TRBV7-3|14
CASSLGSRTDTQYF
TGTGCCAGCAGCTTAGGGAGCCGCACAGATACGCAGTATTTT
>TRBD2|once|TRBJ2-3|TRBV29-1|17
CSVETLAGVGSTDTQYF
TGCAGCGTTGAAACACTAGCGGGGGTAGGTTCCACAGATACGCAGTATTTT
>NA|NA|TRBJ1-1|TRBV27|15
CASSSLEGGRGEAFF
TGTGCCAGCAGTTCACTCGAGGGGGGCCGGGGTGAAGCTTTCTTT
>NA|NA|TRBJ2-1|TRBV28|17
CASSSPASGFSYNEQFF
TGTGCCAGCAGTTCCCCGGCGAGCGGGTTCTCCTACAATGAGCAGTTCTTC
>TRBD1|NA|TRBJ2-7|TRBV28|15
CASSLNRGSVNEQYF
TGTGCCAGCAGTTTAAACAGGGGCTCTGTTAACGAGCAGTACTTC
>NA|few|TRBJ1-1|TRBV30|13
CAWTAGGNTEAFF
TGTGCCTGGACAGCAGGCGGGAACACTGAAGCTTTCTTT
>TRBD1|NA|TRBJ1-2|TRBV29-1|13
CSVWTGGNYGYTF
TGCAGCGTCTGGACAGGGGGCAACTATGGCTACACCTTC
>NA|NA|TRBJ2-7|TRBV27|14
CASSLSGRIYEQYF
TGTGCCAGCAGTTTATCCGGCAGGATCTACGAGCAGTACTTC
>TRBD2|NA|TRBJ2-1|TRBV19|15
CASSLSGRAYNEQFF
TGTGCCAGTAGTTTAAGCGGGAGAGCATACAATGAGCAGTTCTTC
>NA|NA|TRBJ2-1|TRBV6-6|13
CATEGGSYNEQFF
TGTGCCACGGAAGGGGGCTCCTACAATGAGCAGTTCTTC
>NA|once|TRBJ1-1|TRBV6-6|13
CASSSNTQFEAFF
TGTGCCAGCAGCTCCAATACACAATTTGAAGCTTTCTTT
>TRBD2|NA|TRBJ2-3|TRBV7-8|16
CASSLTSGRDTDTQYF
TGTGCCAGCAGCTTAACCTCCGGGAGGGACACAGATACGCAGTATTTT